Here is one TCR beta chain with its context. The sample is drawn from a study of technical replicates of blood from a handful of donors. Generated by immunoSEQ multiplex PCR, the TCRdb table keeps only in-frame clones and is missing some. Of about 84,000 clones listed, about 98% are singletons. The V end was cut by 5 bases, the J end by 7 bases, with 12 bases between. The CDR3 spans 13 residues. Germline lookup yields CDR1 MNHNY and CDR2 SVGAGI (reference sequence). This chain uses TRBV6-6 with TRBJ1-5; tentative D call: TRBD1 (6 bases). This receptor was taken from a human donor in good health. The sequencing sample was made of T cells isolated from PBMCs. CDR3: CASSTGGGQPQHF. Written as DNA, the CDR3 is TGTGCCAGCAGTACTGGGGGGGGCCAGCCCCAGCATTTT.